This TCR beta chain was sequenced during a study of CD8 T cells in Susac syndrome. This CDR3 region has 12 residues. The V end was cut by 3 bases, the J end by 8 bases, with 5 bases between. Germline V gene lookup returns CDR1 SGHTA and CDR2 FQGNSA. Random hexamers served to reverse transcribe roughly 0.5 to 1 ug RNA. TCRdb recomputed calls from the immunoSEQ multiplex PCR reads with MiXCR, one row per CDR3 protein. In the table there are 150,000 to 200,000 distinct CDR3 sequences, over 75% of which are singletons. Sequencing was performed on CD4+ T cells from PBMCs. The chain couples TRBV7-2 to TRBJ1-6, with no clear D. The sequence derives from a human donor with Susac syndrome. In DNA form, the CDR3 reads TGTGCCAGCAGCTTTATTGATTCACCCCTCCACTTT. It encodes CASSFIDSPLHF.